The 6 T cell receptor beta chains given below trace back to one sample, sequenced in a study of blood T cell repertoires in COVID-19. The assay was immunoSEQ multiplex PCR, and TCRdb's table has in-frame clones only and misses some. The profile shows tens of thousands of clones, about nine tenths of them singletons. Sequenced: peripheral blood. These receptors originate from a woman aged 80 or older with active or convalescent COVID-19.

The V gene is TRBV6-5, the J gene TRBJ1-1; D perhaps matches TRBD1 (5 bases). Germline loops: CDR1 MNHEY, CDR2 SVGAGI. The V end lost 6 bases, the J end lost 10 bases, and 18 bases lay between the germline ends. The CDR3 is 13 amino acids. The CDR3 reads CASSMQGSWGAFF. DNA for the CDR3: TGTGCCAGCAGCATGCAGGGCTCGTGGGGAGCTTTCTTT.

The V call is TRBV7-7, the J call TRBJ2-3; unclear D gene. The CDR3 contains 13 residues. Germline V lookup: CDR1 SSHAT, CDR2 FNYEAQ (reference sequence). Between the trimmed V and J ends, which lost 0 bases and 3 bases, there was a span of 4 bases. CDR3: CASSLALTDTQYF. In nucleotides, the CDR3 is TGTGCCAGCAGCTTAGCGCTAACAGATACGCAGTATTTT.

This clone was observed a single time. The chain is built from TRBV27 and TRBJ1-2; D possibly corresponds to TRBD1 (6 bases). Trimming left V 3 bases short and J 7 bases short, with 12 bases between. This CDR3 region has 13 residues. Germline CDR1 MNHEY, CDR2 SMNVEV (reference sequence). The CDR3 DNA follows: TGTGCCAGCAGTTTCACAGGGTTCGGTGGCTACACCTTC. The encoded protein is CASSFTGFGGYTF.

The chain's CDR3 is CASSLGLVGLAGFEQYF. Here the CDR3 DNA reads TGCGCCAGCAGCTTGGGATTGGTGGGACTAGCGGGGTTCGAGCAGTACTTC. The rearrangement links TRBV5-1 to TRBJ2-7; TRBD2 aligns across 13 bases. The length of the CDR3 is 17 residues. Per germline, CDR1 SGHRS and CDR2 YFSETQ. With 0 bases clipped from V and 6 bases from J, the junction kept 9 bases outside the gene matches.

The CDR3 spells CASSQSSGGAFNEQFF. In DNA, the CDR3 is TGTGCCAGCAGCCAGTCCTCAGGGGGCGCCTTTAATGAGCAGTTCTTC. The chain joins TRBV7-2 to TRBJ2-1; 8 bases match TRBD1. The CDR3 extends over 16 amino acids. Germline V gives CDR1 SGHTA, CDR2 FQGNSA. V was pared by 5 bases and J by 7 bases, with 13 bases of the junction left unmatched.

The chain uses TRBV6-2 or TRBV6-3 and TRBJ2-1; no reliable D call. The CDR3 consists of 17 residues. Germline V lookup: CDR1 MNHEY, CDR2 SVGEGT. Trimming cost V 0 bases and J 5 bases, with 17 bases left between them. The CDR3, as DNA: TGTGCCAGCAGTTACTCTCCCTACAGTGCTGGTGACAATGAGCAGTTCTTC. Its protein product is CASSYSPYSAGDNEQFF.